This T cell receptor (beta chain) was recovered during a study of neoadjuvant anti-PD-1 for oral cavity cancer (dated by TCRdb to about 2021). Regarding the research as a whole: Patients mostly received three to four biweekly doses of nivolumab at 3 mg/kg before curative-intent surgical resection. A roughly 30% response rate was observed in the parent correlative cohort, in which about 12 patients were included. Responders were defined as patients with complete response, partial response or stable disease by RECIST 1.1; non-responders were defined as patients with progression. Patients who did not progress were given a fourth nivolumab dose at about day 43 and had definitive surgical resection on days 50-56. Study-wide findings and limitations: Higher pretreatment blood Treg/Th17 ratios correlated with both higher pretreatment blood TCRbeta clonality and lower post-treatment tumor TCRbeta clonality. Greater tumor shrinkage was correlated with larger post-treatment sizes of preexisting intratumoral clones, suggesting that expansion of preexisting clones contributed to response. Only three patients per response group were included in the TCR analyses, and larger cohorts for validation were called for by the authors.

Read against the paper, the sample's time point label means: after neoadjuvant nivolumab, at surgical resection. Patients had been newly diagnosed with stage II-IVA oral cavity squamous cell carcinoma, and no prior systemic or radiation treatment had been given to the patients. The cohort was composed of patients with HPV-negative, locally advanced oral cavity squamous cell carcinoma. The samples were drawn from a longitudinal correlative study tied to a single-arm phase II trial testing neoadjuvant nivolumab in oral cavity squamous cell carcinoma. Subject-matched pre- and post-treatment PBMCs and tumors from three responders and three non-responders underwent genomic DNA-based TCRbeta sequencing. The Maxwell RSC DNA from Tissue kit was used to isolate genomic DNA from tumor tissue. In this sample, this clone turned up a few times. What this receptor recognizes is not known. Base quality data are lacking; no much larger clone is found one base away.

For survey sequencing of tumor libraries, mostly roughly 5 ug of input genomic DNA was used, and two replicates were run per sample. The immunoSEQ hsTCRbeta kit was used to prepare TCRbeta libraries according to the manufacturer's instructions. The completed libraries were mixed into a single pool at 3 nM, then sequenced with an Illumina NovaSeq 6000 S4 flow cell. On the authors' methods: Raw data preprocessing and quality control were performed with the immunoSEQ Analyzer. The analysis was restricted to productive rearrangements, with each unique CDR3 amino acid sequence defining a clonotype. Repertoire clonality was estimated as the Gini-Simpson index, which was computed with the R package tcR. Student's t test was used to compare Gini indices, and Pearson correlation was used to assess associations with tumor size change. TCRdb carries this immuneACCESS record with in-frame sequences only. Its versions omit some clonotypes, under half of them owing to an unresolved V gene in the studies checked, with the rest unexplained. Clonal size and the V and J genes are those of that table, whereas D and trimming came from the DNA. The sample table lists about 10,000 clones, around two thirds of them with a count of one. Around 8% of the sample is held by the ten biggest clonotypes.

V and J lose 0 bases and 7 bases, and a span of 9 bases separates them. Per the germline V gene, ENHRY is the CDR1 and SYGVKD is the CDR2. The CDR3 holds 14 amino acids from the cysteine to the phenylalanine. The only DNA kept is the CDR3, 42 bases in frame from the first base. The material was tumor tissue, obtained after nivolumab (anti-PD-1) treatment. The rearrangement combines TRBV10-3 with TRBJ2-2, with the identity of the D gene unclear. The TCR was taken from a person between 40 and 85 years old with oral cavity squamous cell carcinoma. The CDR3 reads as follows: CAISESGIGGELFF. The DNA sequence is as follows: TGTGCCATCAGTGAGTCGGGGATTGGCGGGGAGCTGTTTTTT.